This note documents a single T cell receptor beta chain sequence. This sample is part of a study of siplizumab effects on memory and regulatory T cells. The assay was immunoSEQ multiplex PCR, and TCRdb's table has in-frame clones only and misses some. The table has 90,000 to 110,000 clones, 90% to 95% seen once; the top ten hold more than 0.65%. Per the germline V gene, CDR1 is SGDLS and CDR2 is YYNGEE. This CDR3 contains 15 residues. The junction had 3 bases not matched to a gene; V was cut back by 1 base and J by 1 base. The V gene is TRBV9, the J gene TRBJ2-7; 9 nucleotides line up with TRBD1. What was sequenced was Tregs sorted from blood. This TCR was recovered from a human donor in good health. The CDR3 spells CASSVLDRGSYEQYF. DNA of the CDR3: TGTGCCAGCAGCGTATTGGACAGGGGATCCTACGAGCAGTACTTC. The variable domain in full, with the rest retrieved from reference TRBV9 and TRBJ2-7, is DSGVTQTPKHLITATGQRVTLRCSPRSGDLSVYWYQQSLDQGLQFLIQYYNGEERAKGNILERFSAQQFPDLHSELNLSSLELGDSALYFCASSVLDRGSYEQYFGPGTRLTVT.